This T cell receptor beta chain was sequenced in a study of blood T cell repertoires in COVID-19. The trim removed 5 bases at V and 4 bases at J, leaving 2 bases unmatched. Per the germline V gene, CDR1 is ENHRY and CDR2 is SYGVKD. The CDR3 sequence is 12 residues long. TCRdb's table, derived via immunoSEQ multiplex PCR, lists solely in-frame clones and lacks some. This table holds 100,000 to 150,000 clones, over 75% found once. This chain uses TRBV10-3 with TRBJ2-7; 7 nucleotides align to TRBD1. This receptor was obtained from a man aged 25-45 years with COVID-19, enrolled during active disease. Sequenced material: peripheral blood. CDR3 region: CAISIQGYEQYF. Here the CDR3 DNA reads TGTGCCATCAGTATACAGGGGTACGAGCAGTACTTC.